This is a list of T cell receptor beta chains from one sample in a study of monozygotic twins with inflammatory bowel disease. TCRdb reprocessed the 5' RACE reads, with one entry per CDR3 protein and no DNA. The table for this sample gives roughly 120,000 distinct CDR3 sequences. Source material: blood. These receptor sequences come from a human donor with ulcerative colitis or Crohn's disease, or a healthy co-twin of an affected twin (not recorded which). Both conserved end residues are part of each CDR3.

V	J	CDR3
TRBV28	TRBJ1-2	CASSFAAGYTF
TRBV24-1	TRBJ1-1	CATSDSGRAGGTEAFF
TRBV5-1	TRBJ1-2	CASGPGGPSAAYTF
TRBV20-1	TRBJ2-1	CSAPNLPARASGRGNEQFF
TRBV6-5	TRBJ2-2	CASSYFALTGVGGELFF
TRBV7-2	TRBJ2-5	CASSLVVFPAETQYF
TRBV7-9	TRBJ2-3	CASSLAGGSTQYF
TRBV12-3/TRBV12-4	TRBJ2-1	CASTRDRSYNEQFF
TRBV7-9	TRBJ1-1	CASSFISEAFF
TRBV3-1	TRBJ2-1	CASSRFTEQFF
TRBV11-2	TRBJ2-1	CASSFELAGHNEQFF
TRBV29-1	TRBJ2-5	CSVDWGDGETQYF
TRBV15	TRBJ1-1	CATSGLTDVGMNTEAFF
TRBV28	TRBJ2-2	CASSFGRNTGELFF
TRBV6-6	TRBJ1-1	CASTHGNTEAFF
TRBV7-2	TRBJ1-5	CASSIGGQGYQPQHF
TRBV27	TRBJ1-5	CASSLYRAGNQPQHF
TRBV19	TRBJ2-7	CASSFRDTQGLLEQYF
TRBV19	TRBJ2-1	CASSSLGINEQFF
TRBV5-1	TRBJ2-7	CASSLDRRASDSYEQYF
TRBV12-3/TRBV12-4	TRBJ1-2	CASSHMGRPYGYTF
TRBV12-3/TRBV12-4	TRBJ2-5	CASSLIAGETQYF
TRBV28	TRBJ2-1	CATAHKKVLINNEQFF
TRBV5-1	TRBJ1-2	CASSGDRNYGYTF
TRBV20-1	TRBJ2-7	CSARSGTGNSYEQYF
TRBV5-1	TRBJ2-5	CASSKDSQETQYF
TRBV6-2/TRBV6-3	TRBJ1-5	CASSQTRQPQHF
TRBV20-1	TRBJ2-5	CSTGIAGGSETQYF
TRBV5-1	TRBJ2-7	CASSLVGLLNEQYF
TRBV4-3	TRBJ1-2	CASSQDTQARVYGYTF
TRBV5-1	TRBJ1-1	CASSTDTMNTEAFF
TRBV20-1	TRBJ1-1	CSARDEIAGWNTEAFF
TRBV4-2	TRBJ1-6	CASSQEGPAGLPLHF
TRBV12-3/TRBV12-4	TRBJ2-2	CASSGTTNTGELFF
TRBV4-2	TRBJ2-1	CASSQARRGSGRSSYNEQFF
TRBV6-5	TRBJ2-3	CASSYEQITDTQYF
TRBV15	TRBJ1-6	CATSRDASYNSPLHF
TRBV24-1	TRBJ2-5	CATSVGQTQETQYF
TRBV21-1	TRBJ2-4	CASSKGPAKNIQYF
TRBV27	TRBJ2-2	CASSLSGQGQTSNTGELFF
TRBV7-9	TRBJ1-5	CAGQKYDSNQPQHF
TRBV20-1	TRBJ2-1	CSATLGTGTYNEQFF
TRBV20-1	TRBJ1-1	CSARARVRTTEAFF
TRBV7-6	TRBJ2-7	CASRGYSSYEQYF
TRBV12-3/TRBV12-4	TRBJ2-2	CASRVDRGDTGELFF
TRBV28	TRBJ2-1	CASSFFGASGMYEQFF
TRBV11-1	TRBJ2-1	CASSPSWGGGPNYNEQFF
TRBV24-1	TRBJ1-2	CATSERGLVYGYTF